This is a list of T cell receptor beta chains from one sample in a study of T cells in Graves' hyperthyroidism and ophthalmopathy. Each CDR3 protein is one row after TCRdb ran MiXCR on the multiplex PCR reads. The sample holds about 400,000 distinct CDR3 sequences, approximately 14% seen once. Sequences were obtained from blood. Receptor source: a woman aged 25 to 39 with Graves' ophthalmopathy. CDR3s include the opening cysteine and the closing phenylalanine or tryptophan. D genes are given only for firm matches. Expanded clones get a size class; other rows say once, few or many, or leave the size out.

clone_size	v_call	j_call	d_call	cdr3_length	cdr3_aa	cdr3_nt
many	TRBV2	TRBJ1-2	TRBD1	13	CASRTGFLYGYTF	TGTGCCAGCAGGACAGGGTTTCTCTATGGCTACACCTTC
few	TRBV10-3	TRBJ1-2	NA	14	CAIRPEYRVGGYTF	TGTGCCATCCGCCCCGAATACAGGGTGGGAGGCTACACCTTC
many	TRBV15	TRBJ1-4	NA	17	CATSVPDRIATNEKLFF	TGTGCCACCAGCGTTCCTGATAGAATTGCAACTAATGAAAAACTGTTTTTT
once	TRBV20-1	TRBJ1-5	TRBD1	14	CSASPQAGGQPQHF	TGCAGTGCTAGTCCCCAGGCAGGGGGGCAGCCCCAGCATTTT
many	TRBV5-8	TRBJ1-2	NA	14	CASSLGQGIYGYTF	TGTGCCAGCAGCTTGGGGCAGGGAATCTATGGCTACACCTTC
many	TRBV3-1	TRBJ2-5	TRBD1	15	CASSQDNRGWETQYF	TGTGCCAGCAGCCAAGATAACAGGGGGTGGGAGACCCAGTACTTC
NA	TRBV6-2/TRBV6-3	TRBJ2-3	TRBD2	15	CASSYFRSGGNTQYF	TGTGCCAGCAGTTACTTCCGTAGCGGGGGTAATACGCAGTATTTT
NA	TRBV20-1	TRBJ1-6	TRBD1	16	CSARSRTGVSNSPLHF	TGCAGTGCTAGATCCCGGACAGGGGTTAGCAATTCACCCCTCCACTTT
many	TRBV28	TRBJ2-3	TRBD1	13	CASGQGSTDTQYF	TGTGCCAGCGGACAGGGAAGCACAGATACGCAGTATTTT
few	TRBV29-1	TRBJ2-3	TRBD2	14	CSVQEGGGADTQYF	TGCAGCGTTCAAGAGGGCGGGGGGGCAGATACGCAGTATTTT
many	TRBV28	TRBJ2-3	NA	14	CASSFLLSTDTQYF	TGTGCCAGCAGTTTCCTCCTATCCACAGATACGCAGTATTTT
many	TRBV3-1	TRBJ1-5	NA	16	CASSQEVGRPIPLQHF	TGTGCCAGCAGCCAAGAAGTGGGACGGCCAATACCCCTTCAGCATTTT
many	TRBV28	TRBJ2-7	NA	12	CASRQGYYEQYF	TGTGCCAGCAGACAGGGATACTACGAGCAGTACTTC
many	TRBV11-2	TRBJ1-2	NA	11	CASSLISGYTF	TGTGCCAGCAGCCTTATCTCTGGCTACACCTTC
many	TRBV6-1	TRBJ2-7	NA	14	CASAGTRARYEQYF	TGTGCCAGCGCCGGGACCCGGGCACGCTACGAGCAGTACTTC
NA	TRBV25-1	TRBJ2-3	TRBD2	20	CASSGFSRTSGGRMADTQYF	TGTGCCAGCAGTGGCTTTTCGAGGACTAGCGGGGGGCGAATGGCAGATACGCAGTATTTT
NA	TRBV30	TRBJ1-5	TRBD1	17	CAWSKGAGTGGTQPQHF	TGTGCCTGGAGTAAAGGGGCTGGGACAGGGGGTACTCAGCCCCAGCATTTT
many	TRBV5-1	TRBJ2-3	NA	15	CASSLDGVSTDTQYF	TGCGCCAGCAGCTTGGACGGGGTTAGCACAGATACGCAGTATTTT
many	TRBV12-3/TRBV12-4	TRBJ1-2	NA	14	CASSPKGVPYGYTF	TGTGCCAGCAGTCCAAAAGGGGTGCCCTATGGCTACACCTTC
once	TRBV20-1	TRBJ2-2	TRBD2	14	CSAKTSGGTGELFF	TGCAGTGCTAAGACTAGCGGGGGGACCGGGGAGCTGTTTTTT
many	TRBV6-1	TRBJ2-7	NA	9	CASSYEQYF	TGTGCCAGCAGCTACGAGCAGTACTTC
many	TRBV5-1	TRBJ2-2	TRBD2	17	CASSLAVSGGLTGELFF	TGCGCCAGCAGCTTGGCGGTTAGCGGGGGACTCACCGGGGAGCTGTTTTTT
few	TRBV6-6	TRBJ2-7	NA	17	CASSYVTGRAGTYEQYF	TGTGCCAGCAGTTACGTGACAGGTAGGGCTGGGACCTACGAGCAGTACTTC
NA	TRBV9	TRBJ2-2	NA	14	CASTPTWGPGELFF	TGTGCCAGCACCCCAACCTGGGGGCCCGGGGAGCTGTTTTTT
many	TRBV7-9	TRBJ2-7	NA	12	CASSPGFNEQYF	TGTGCCAGCAGCCCGGGGTTTAACGAGCAGTACTTC
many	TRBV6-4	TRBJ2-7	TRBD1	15	CASSVDRGLAYEQYF	TGTGCCAGCAGTGTCGACAGGGGTCTAGCCTACGAGCAGTACTTC
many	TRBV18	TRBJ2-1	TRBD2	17	CASSPARGGLYNNEQFF	TGTGCCAGCTCACCTGCGCGGGGGGGCCTCTACAACAATGAGCAGTTCTTC
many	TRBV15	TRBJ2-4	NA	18	CATSRALWLRDGKNIQYF	TGTGCCACCAGCAGAGCCCTGTGGTTGCGGGACGGCAAAAACATTCAGTACTTC
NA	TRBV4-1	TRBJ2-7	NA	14	CASSPSWTSYEQYF	TGCGCCAGCAGCCCGTCGTGGACATCCTACGAGCAGTACTTC